The text below deals with one T cell receptor (beta chain). Its target is not known. This record comes from a study of T-cell reconstitution after alpha-beta-depleted transplantation in children. Points from the study as a whole: Several hundred expanded graft clones reportedly were the source of alpha-beta T cells about two months after transplant. Elevated TCRbeta diversity at day 60 was traced, in some patients, to surviving recipient T cells and thymic progenitors.

The ends were cut back, 0 bases at V and 7 bases at J, with 13 bases in the middle. Germline V gene lookup returns CDR1 MNHEY and CDR2 SVGEGT. This CDR3 spans 15 amino acids. This sample's TCRbeta library carried unique molecular identifier barcodes. Each CDR3 protein is one row after TCRdb ran MiXCR on the PCR reads. Altogether about 90,000 distinct CDR3 sequences are present, 15% to 19% being singletons, with the ten largest covering roughly a fifth. The TCR was taken from a male patient under 10 years old who had a stem cell transplant for acute lymphoblastic leukemia, so the T cells may come from the graft donor. The chain is built from TRBV6-2 or TRBV6-3 and TRBJ1-5; maybe TRBD1 (5 bases). The material was PBMCs, mostly from graft donor cells, obtained 180 days after TCRalphabeta/CD19-depleted stem cell transplant. Written as DNA, the CDR3 is TGTGCCAGCAGTTACTCGCTCCGGGAGGGGCAGCCCCAGCATTTT. Its translation is CASSYSLREGQPQHF.